This TCR beta chain came from a study of CD4 T cells in relation to SARS-CoV-2 and coronaviruses. The CDR3 has 13 amino acids. V was trimmed by 4 bases and J by 8 bases, leaving 16 bases between them. Germline CDR1 SQVTM, CDR2 ANQGSEA. TCRdb keeps only in-frame clones here, not all; method: immunoSEQ multiplex PCR. Of approximately 50,000 clones listed, roughly 94% are singletons. The receptor comes from an adult with COVID-19. Sequenced material: naive CD4+ T cells from PBMCs. Subset described: naive CD4+ T cells isolated by negative enrichment. The chain carries TRBV29-1 and TRBJ2-3; D call uncertain. The CDR3 protein is CSVGAARSVTQYF. In nucleotides, the CDR3 is TGCAGCGTTGGGGCGGCCCGGTCGGTTACGCAGTATTTT.